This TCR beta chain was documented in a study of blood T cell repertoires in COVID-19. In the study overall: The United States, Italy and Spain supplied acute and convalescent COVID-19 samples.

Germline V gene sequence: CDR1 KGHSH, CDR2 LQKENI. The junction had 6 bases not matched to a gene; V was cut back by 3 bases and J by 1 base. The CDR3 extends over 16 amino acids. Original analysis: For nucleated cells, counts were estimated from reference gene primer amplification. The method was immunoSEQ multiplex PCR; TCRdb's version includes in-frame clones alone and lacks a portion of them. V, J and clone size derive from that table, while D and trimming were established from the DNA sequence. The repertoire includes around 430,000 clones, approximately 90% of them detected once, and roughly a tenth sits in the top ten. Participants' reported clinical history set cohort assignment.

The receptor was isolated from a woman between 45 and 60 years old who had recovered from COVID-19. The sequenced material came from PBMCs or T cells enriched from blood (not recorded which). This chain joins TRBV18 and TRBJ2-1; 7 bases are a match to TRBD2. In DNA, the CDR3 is TGTGCCAGCTCACCCCGGGGGGTAAAGTCCTACAATGAGCAGTTCTTC. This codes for CASSPRGVKSYNEQFF.